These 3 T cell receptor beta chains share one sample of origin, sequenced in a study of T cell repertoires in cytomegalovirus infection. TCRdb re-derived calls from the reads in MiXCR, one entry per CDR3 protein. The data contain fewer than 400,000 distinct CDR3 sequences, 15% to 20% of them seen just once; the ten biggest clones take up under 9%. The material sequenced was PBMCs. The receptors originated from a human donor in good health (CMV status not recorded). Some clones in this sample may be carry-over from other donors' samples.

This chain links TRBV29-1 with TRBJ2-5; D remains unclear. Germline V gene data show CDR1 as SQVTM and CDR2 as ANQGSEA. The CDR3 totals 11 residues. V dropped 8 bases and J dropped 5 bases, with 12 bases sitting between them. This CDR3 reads CSPALGETQYF. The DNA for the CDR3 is TGCAGCCCCGCCCTGGGGGAGACCCAGTACTTC.

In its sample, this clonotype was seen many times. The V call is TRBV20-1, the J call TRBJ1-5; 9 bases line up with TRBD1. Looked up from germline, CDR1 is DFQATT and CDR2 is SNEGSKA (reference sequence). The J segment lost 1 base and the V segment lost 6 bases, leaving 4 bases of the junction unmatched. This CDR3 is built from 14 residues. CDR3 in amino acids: CSARQGESNQPQHF. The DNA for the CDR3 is TGCAGTGCCAGACAGGGGGAGAGCAATCAGCCCCAGCATTTT.

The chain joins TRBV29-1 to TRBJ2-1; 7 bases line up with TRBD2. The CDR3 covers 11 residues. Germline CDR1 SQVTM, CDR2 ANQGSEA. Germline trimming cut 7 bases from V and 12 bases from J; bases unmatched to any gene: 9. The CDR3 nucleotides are TGCAGCGGAGGGGACTATTCGGGGCAGTTCTTC. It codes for CSGGDYSGQFF.